The 12 T cell receptor delta chains below were found in one sample sequenced in a study of Vδ1+ human thymocytes. Study outcomes and limitations: Thymic TRG and TRD repertoires appeared highly polyclonal.

What these receptors recognize is not known. The template was reverse-transcribed extracted RNA. The CDR3 regions were amplified by multiplex PCR from V-gene primers to a constant-region primer. TCRdb re-called the multiplex PCR reads via CATT. The sample contains 80,000 or so delta-chain clones, around 35% of which appear only once. Material for sequencing was Vdelta1+ gamma-delta thymocytes from the thymus. As to subset: FACS-sorted CD3+ TCRalphabeta- TCRVdelta1+ TCRVdelta2- thymocytes. All receptors derive from a boy in the first two years of life who had congenital heart surgery.

This clone has only a few counts. V usage is TRDV1 and J usage is TRDJ1, with 7 bases identical to TRDD3. CDR1 and CDR2 from the germline V gene are TSWWSYY and QGS. The V gene end was trimmed by 0 bases and the J gene end by 1 base; junction bases not matched to a gene: 14. The CDR3 has 19 residues. The CDR3 nucleotides are TGTGCTCTTGGGGAACTCCGCACTACGTTCTGGGGGGTCACCGATAAACTCATCTTT. Translated: CALGELRTTFWGVTDKLIF.

The rearrangement uses TRDV1 and TRDJ1, with 7 bases that match TRDD3. This CDR3 contains 27 residues. The ends lost 0 bases at V and 3 bases at J; junction bases unmatched: 40. Germline CDR1 and CDR2: TSWWSYY and QGS. The CDR3 reads CALGELRGVAKVPKLTRRIRVPDKLIF. The CDR3 DNA reads TGTGCTCTTGGGGAACTTAGGGGCGTGGCTAAGGTACCCAAGCTTACGAGGCGGATACGGGTTCCCGATAAACTCATCTTT.

The rearrangement links TRDV1 to TRDJ1, with 8 bases lining up with TRDD3. Germline V gives CDR1 TSWWSYY, CDR2 QGS. The CDR3 totals 18 residues. V gave up 7 bases and J gave up 0 bases; unmatched junction bases: 16. The CDR3 here is CALDSKPRGIRHTDKLIF. CDR3 bases: TGTGCTCTTGATAGTAAGCCTCGAGGGATACGACACACCGATAAACTCATCTTT.

This clone has a handful of counts. The V gene is TRDV1, the J gene TRDJ1, with 9 bases matching TRDD3. Trimming removed 1 base from V and 0 bases from J; junction bases left unmatched: 18. The CDR3 runs 21 residues. Germline-derived CDR1 and CDR2 are TSWWSYY and QGS. The CDR3 loop reads CALGEPQFLLGDLMYTDKLIF. The DNA for the CDR3 is TGTGCTCTTGGGGAACCTCAATTCCTACTGGGGGACCTCATGTACACCGATAAACTCATCTTT.

The V call is TRDV1, the J call TRDJ1; D assignment may be TRDD1 or TRDD2 (5 bases each). The CDR3 runs to 16 residues. CDR1 is TSWWSYY, CDR2 QGS, per germline. Trimming pared 3 bases from V and 2 bases from J, leaving 16 bases between. Here the CDR3 reads CALGEKSSRRTDKLIF. CDR3 bases: TGTGCTCTTGGGGAGAAATCTTCCCGTAGGACCGATAAACTCATCTTT.

The chain has TRDV1 and TRDJ1; D might be TRDD2 or TRDD3, each matching 9 bases. This CDR3 region has 21 residues. V gave up 5 bases and J gave up 3 bases, with 34 bases separating them. The V gene's germline CDR1 is TSWWSYY and CDR2 QGS. The CDR3 reads CALGCCLPTAGGSPNADKLIF. CDR3 DNA: TGTGCTCTTGGGTGTTGCCTTCCTACAGCTGGGGGATCTCCCAACGCCGATAAACTCATCTTT.

About this clone itself: Different DNA sequences within this sample yield the same CDR3. V usage is TRDV2 and J usage is TRDJ1; 9 bases are a match to TRDD3. The V segment lost 0 bases and the J segment 0 bases; nucleotides outside the gene matches: 10. From germline, CDR1 is GEAIGNYY and CDR2 EKD. The CDR3 runs to 18 residues. This CDR3 reads CACDTGLGDIPYTDKLIF. In DNA, the CDR3 is TGTGCCTGTGACACCGGACTGGGGGACATCCCGTACACCGATAAACTCATCTTT.

As regards this clone: A read error is possible here, since a much larger clone lies one base away. The chain links TRDV2 to TRDJ1; 10 nucleotides match TRDD3. Looked up from germline, CDR1 is GEAIGNYY and CDR2 is EKD. The junction had 9 bases not matched to a gene; V was cut back by 0 bases and J by 6 bases. The CDR3 sequence is 16 residues long. The CDR3 region has the DNA TGTGCCTGTGACACCGGTTCCGTTACTGGGGGATATAAACTCATCTTT. It specifies CACDTGSVTGGYKLIF.

This rearrangement joins TRDV1 to TRDJ1; 10 bases line up with TRDD3. The length of the CDR3 is 19 residues. Trimming removed 3 bases from V and 3 bases from J; junction bases left unmatched: 16. The germline V gene has CDR1 TSWWSYY and CDR2 QGS. The CDR3 here is CALGDSLHAGDTRSDKLIF. The CDR3 bases are TGTGCTCTTGGGGACTCATTACATGCGGGGGATACGCGGTCCGATAAACTCATCTTT.

This clone occurred a few times. This rearrangement joins TRDV1 to TRDJ1; D remains unclear. Germline assignment: CDR1 TSWWSYY and CDR2 QGS. The CDR3 sequence is 14 residues long. V was clipped by 4 bases and J by 8 bases, with 17 bases between them. The CDR3 sequence: CALGVPLPLSKLIF. The CDR3 bases are TGTGCTCTTGGGGTGCCTCTCCCACTATCCAAACTCATCTTT.

This chain uses TRDV1 with TRDJ1, with D possibly TRDD2 on 6 matching bases. The CDR3 length is 19 residues. V shed 1 base and J shed 2 bases, with 23 bases lying between them. Germline values: CDR1 TSWWSYY, CDR2 QGS. The CDR3 nucleotides are TGTGCTCTTGGGGAACGGGTCCTACGGGGCCCCGTGGGGACCGATAAACTCATCTTT. It is translated as CALGERVLRGPVGTDKLIF.

This clone appeared a few times. The chain recombines TRDV1 with TRDJ1, with TRDD3 matching over 12 bases. The CDR3 has 22 amino acids. The ends lost 5 bases at V and 4 bases at J; junction bases unmatched: 26. CDR1 TSWWSYY and CDR2 QGS come from the germline V gene. This CDR3 is CALGPRPRRGWGIRVFVDKLIF. CDR3 in DNA: TGTGCTCTTGGGCCCCGACCTCGCCGTGGCTGGGGGATACGCGTATTCGTCGATAAACTCATCTTT.